The rows below give T cell receptor beta chains drawn from one sample of a study of shared clonotypes between healthy human individuals. The data were produced by immunoSEQ multiplex PCR, yet TCRdb's version contains in-frame clones alone and is incomplete. Of hundreds of thousands of clones listed, 90% to 95% were seen once; the top ten hold approximately 24%. Sequenced: naive CD8+ T cells sorted from blood. Receptor source: a man aged 25 to 40 in good health. Each CDR3 is given with its conserved first and last residue. A D gene is named only where the DNA matches it firmly. Clone sizes are given selectively: once, few, many, or a class where the clone is expanded.

D,J,size,V,DNA,CDR3
.,TRBJ1-3,.,TRBV12-5,TGTGCTAGTGCCGAGGGGAGGAGCTCTGGAAACACCATATATTTT,CASAEGRSSGNTIYF
.,TRBJ2-2,.,TRBV6-4,TGTGCCAGCAGTGAACGACAGAACACCGGGGAGCTGTTTTTT,CASSERQNTGELFF
.,TRBJ2-7,.,TRBV28,TGTGCCAGCACTGTATCGACCGGGGAGCAGTACTTC,CASTVSTGEQYF
TRBD2,TRBJ2-1,.,TRBV5-5,TGTGCCAGCCTCGGACTAGCGGAGGACAATGAGCAGTTCTTC,CASLGLAEDNEQFF
.,TRBJ2-5,once,TRBV7-9,TGTGCCAGCAGCAAATCCGGACCCGAGGTGGCCCAGTACTTC,CASSKSGPEVAQYF
.,TRBJ1-1,.,TRBV4-2,TGTGCCAGCAGCCAATTCCGAAACACTGAAGCTTTCTTT,CASSQFRNTEAFF
.,TRBJ2-7,.,TRBV7-9,TGTGCCAGCAGTTCGGGCATTCCCTACGAGCAGTACTTC,CASSSGIPYEQYF
TRBD2,TRBJ2-1,.,TRBV11-2,TGTGCCAGCAGCTTAGAGCTAGGATTAGCGGGGGCGTACAATGAGCAGTTCTTC,CASSLELGLAGAYNEQFF
.,TRBJ1-1,.,TRBV27,TGTGCCAGCAGAACCAGGAGGATGGGGACTGAAGCTTTCTTT,CASRTRRMGTEAFF
TRBD1,TRBJ2-7,.,TRBV5-5,TGTGCCAGCAGCTTGGCAGATATGGGGGACAGGGGGTACGAGCAGTACTTC,CASSLADMGDRGYEQYF
.,TRBJ2-1,.,TRBV5-8,TGTGCCAGCAGCTTAAGAGGTGGGGCGGTCGCTGGTAATGAGCAGTTCTTC,CASSLRGGAVAGNEQFF
.,TRBJ2-2,.,TRBV7-9,TGTGCCAGCAGCTCGTCTATGGTGCTAGAAGGCACCGGGGAGCTGTTTTTT,CASSSSMVLEGTGELFF
.,TRBJ1-4,.,TRBV15,TGTGCCACCAGCAGAGACGGGATGGAAAAACTGTTTTTT,CATSRDGMEKLFF
TRBD2,TRBJ2-7,.,TRBV29-1,TGCAGCGTTGTGTCCGGGACTAGCGGGAGGGGTAGCTCCTACGAGCAGTACTTC,CSVVSGTSGRGSSYEQYF
TRBD2,TRBJ2-3,.,TRBV4-1,TGCGCCAGCAGCCAAGGACTAGCCGCCACAGATACGCAGTATTTT,CASSQGLAATDTQYF
.,TRBJ2-2,.,TRBV7-6,TGTGCCAGCAGCCAGGGTATCGCGGACACCGGGGAGCTGTTTTTT,CASSQGIADTGELFF
.,TRBJ1-2,.,TRBV29-1,TGCAGCGTTGAGGGCAGGGACTATGGCTACACCTTC,CSVEGRDYGYTF
.,TRBJ2-7,many,TRBV21-1,TGTGCCAGCAGCCTATTACCGGGGGGTAATGACTACGAGCAGTACTTC,CASSLLPGGNDYEQYF
.,TRBJ1-5,.,TRBV9,TGTGCCAGCAGCGTAGGTCAGGCGGATCAGCCCCAGCATTTT,CASSVGQADQPQHF
.,TRBJ2-3,once,TRBV29-1,TGCAGCGCTAAACCACCGGGGCTAGCGAGCACAGATACGCAGTATTTT,CSAKPPGLASTDTQYF
.,TRBJ2-5,.,TRBV25-1,TGTGCCAGCAGTGAGCTACTACAAGAGACCCAGTACTTC,CASSELLQETQYF
TRBD2,TRBJ2-1,.,TRBV11-3,TGTGCCAGCAGCAACGAGCGGGAGGGATACAATGAGCAGTTCTTC,CASSNEREGYNEQFF
.,TRBJ2-2,.,TRBV23-1,TGCGCCAGCAGTCAATACCCGGGCCCGAACACCGGGGAGCTGTTTTTT,CASSQYPGPNTGELFF
TRBD1,TRBJ2-7,.,TRBV19,TGTGCCAGTAGCCTTCGGGACAGCCGATTCTACGAGCAGTACTTC,CASSLRDSRFYEQYF
.,TRBJ2-3,.,TRBV14,TGTGCCAGCAGCCAAGATCTCGTAGGTTGGAGCACAGATACGCAGTATTTT,CASSQDLVGWSTDTQYF
.,TRBJ2-1,.,TRBV29-1,TGCAGCGTTATTGGGGGGAGCTCCTACAATGAGCAGTTCTTC,CSVIGGSSYNEQFF
TRBD1,TRBJ2-7,.,TRBV9,TGTGCCAGCAGCGAAACAGGGGATCCCTCCTACGAGCAGTACTTC,CASSETGDPSYEQYF
TRBD1,TRBJ2-5,.,TRBV10-1,TGCGCCAGCAGTGAATCCGGGACAGTTCTAGGTGCGGAGACCCAGTACTTC,CASSESGTVLGAETQYF
.,TRBJ2-2,once,TRBV27,TGTGCCAGCAGTTTACAGGATTACACCGGGGAGCTGTTTTTT,CASSLQDYTGELFF
.,TRBJ2-7,.,TRBV27,TGTGCCAGCAGCCCCCTCCTCCCCGTTGTACAGGGAGTCGACGAGCAGTACTTC,CASSPLLPVVQGVDEQYF
TRBD1,TRBJ2-5,.,TRBV13,TGTGCCAGCAGCTCGACAGGGCAAGAGACCCAGTACTTC,CASSSTGQETQYF
.,TRBJ2-6,.,TRBV6-4,TGTGCCAGCAGTGACTCGTATGGGGGGCTTGGGGCCAACGTCCTGACTTTC,CASSDSYGGLGANVLTF
TRBD2,TRBJ2-1,.,TRBV6-5,TGTGCCAGCAGCATTCTAGCGGGCGGTTACAATGAGCAGTTCTTC,CASSILAGGYNEQFF
TRBD2,TRBJ2-1,few,TRBV6-6,TGTGCCAGCAGCCTAAGCGGGAGGGCTCCTAACAATGAGCAGTTCTTC,CASSLSGRAPNNEQFF
.,TRBJ2-1,.,TRBV14,TGTGCCAGCAGCCAAGCCGGTGGGCCGAACAATGAGCAGTTCTTC,CASSQAGGPNNEQFF
TRBD2,TRBJ2-7,.,TRBV29-1,TGCAGCGCCGGGGGGGACTACGAGCAGTACTTC,CSAGGDYEQYF
TRBD1,TRBJ2-1,.,TRBV7-2,TGTGCCACCCGGGACAGGGGCCACAATGAGCAGTTCTTC,CATRDRGHNEQFF
TRBD1,TRBJ2-7,.,TRBV2,TGTGCCAGCAACCTTGACAGGGGGTACGAGCAGTACTTC,CASNLDRGYEQYF
TRBD1,TRBJ2-7,.,TRBV11-2,TGTGCCAGCAGCTTAGTTTCGACAGGGGGCTACGAGCAGTACTTC,CASSLVSTGGYEQYF
.,TRBJ2-2,.,TRBV5-6,TGTGCCAGCAGCTTGGTCGCGGCTGCTTGGCGGGAGCTGTTTTTT,CASSLVAAAWRELFF
.,TRBJ2-7,.,TRBV7-9,TGTGCCAGCAGCCCCCGAACGGGACTTAACATCTACGAGCAGTACTTC,CASSPRTGLNIYEQYF
TRBD1,TRBJ1-5,.,TRBV6-1,TGTGCCAGCAGTGAAGCCAGGGGGGATTTATATAGCAATCAGCCCCAGCATTTT,CASSEARGDLYSNQPQHF
TRBD1,TRBJ1-1,.,TRBV27,TGTGCCAGCAGTTTCCTTTCCGGGACAGGGATGAACACTGAAGCTTTCTTT,CASSFLSGTGMNTEAFF